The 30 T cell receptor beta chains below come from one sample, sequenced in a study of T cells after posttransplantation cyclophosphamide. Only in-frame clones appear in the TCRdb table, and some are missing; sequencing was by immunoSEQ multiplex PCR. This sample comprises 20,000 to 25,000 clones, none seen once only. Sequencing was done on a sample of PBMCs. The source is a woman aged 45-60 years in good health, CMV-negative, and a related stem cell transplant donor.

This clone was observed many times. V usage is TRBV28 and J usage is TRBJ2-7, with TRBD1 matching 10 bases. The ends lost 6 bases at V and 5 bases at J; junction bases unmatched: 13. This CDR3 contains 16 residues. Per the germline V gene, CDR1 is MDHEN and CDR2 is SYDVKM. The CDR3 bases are TGTGCCAGCAGCGCCCCGGGTCGACAGGGGGCGGACGAGCAGTACTTC. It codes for CASSAPGRQGADEQYF.

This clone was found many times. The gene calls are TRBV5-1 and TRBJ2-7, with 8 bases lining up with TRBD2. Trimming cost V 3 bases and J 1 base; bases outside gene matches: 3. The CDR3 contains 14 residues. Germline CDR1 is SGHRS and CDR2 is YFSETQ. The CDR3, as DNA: TGCGCCAGCAGCTCCTCGGGGGGGTCCTACGAGCAGTACTTC. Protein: CASSSSGGSYEQYF.

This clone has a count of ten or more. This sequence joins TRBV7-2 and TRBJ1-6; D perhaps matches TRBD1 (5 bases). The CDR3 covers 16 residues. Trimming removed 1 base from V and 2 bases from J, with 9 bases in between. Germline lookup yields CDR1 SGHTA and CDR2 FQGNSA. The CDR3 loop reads CASSLGRGAYNSPLHF. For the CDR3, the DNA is TGTGCCAGCAGCTTAGGAAGGGGCGCCTATAATTCACCCCTCCACTTT.

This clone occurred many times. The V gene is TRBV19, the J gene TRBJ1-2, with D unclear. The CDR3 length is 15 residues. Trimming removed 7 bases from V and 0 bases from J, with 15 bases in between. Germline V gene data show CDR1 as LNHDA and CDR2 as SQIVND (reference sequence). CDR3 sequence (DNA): TGTGCCAGTATTGAGGCTCCGAACACTAACTATGGCTACACCTTC. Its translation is CASIEAPNTNYGYTF.

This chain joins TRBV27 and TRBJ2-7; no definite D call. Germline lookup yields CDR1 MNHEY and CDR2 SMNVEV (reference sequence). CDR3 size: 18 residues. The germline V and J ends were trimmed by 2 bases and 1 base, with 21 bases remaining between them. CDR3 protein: CASSLIVPGSINSYEQYF. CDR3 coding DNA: TGTGCCAGCAGTTTAATCGTCCCAGGCTCGATAAATTCCTACGAGCAGTACTTC.

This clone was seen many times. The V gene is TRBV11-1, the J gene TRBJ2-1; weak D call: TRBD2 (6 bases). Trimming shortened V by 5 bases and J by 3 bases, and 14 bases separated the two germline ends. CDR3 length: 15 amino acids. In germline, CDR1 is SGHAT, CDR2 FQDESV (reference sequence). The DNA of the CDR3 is TGTGCCAGCAGCCTCCCAGGGACTGGCTACAATGAGCAGTTCTTC. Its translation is CASSLPGTGYNEQFF.

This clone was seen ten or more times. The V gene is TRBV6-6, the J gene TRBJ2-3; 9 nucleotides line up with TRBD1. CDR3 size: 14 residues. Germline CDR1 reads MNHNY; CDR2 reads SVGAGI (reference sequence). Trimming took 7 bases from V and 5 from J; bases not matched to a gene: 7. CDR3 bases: TGTGCCAGCAATCGGGACAGGGCAGGAGATACGCAGTATTTT. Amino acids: CASNRDRAGDTQYF.

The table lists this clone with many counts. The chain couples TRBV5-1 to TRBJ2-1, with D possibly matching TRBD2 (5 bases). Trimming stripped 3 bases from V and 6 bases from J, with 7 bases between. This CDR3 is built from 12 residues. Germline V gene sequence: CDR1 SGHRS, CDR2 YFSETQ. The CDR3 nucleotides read TGCGCCAGCAGCTCGGGGAGCAATGAGCAGTTCTTC. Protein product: CASSSGSNEQFF.

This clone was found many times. CDR3 coding DNA: TGTGCCAGCAGGACGACAGGGAATGAGCAGTTCTTC. Its translation is CASRTTGNEQFF. The chain joins TRBV2 to TRBJ2-1; TRBD1 aligns across 7 bases. J gave up 7 bases and V 6 bases, and 3 bases lay outside the gene matches. Germline CDR1 SNHLY, CDR2 FYNNEI. The CDR3 has 12 residues.

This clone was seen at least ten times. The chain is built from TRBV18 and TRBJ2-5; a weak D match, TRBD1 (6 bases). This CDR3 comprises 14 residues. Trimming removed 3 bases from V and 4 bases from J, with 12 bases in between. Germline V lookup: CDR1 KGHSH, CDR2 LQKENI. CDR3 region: CASSPGQTRETQYF. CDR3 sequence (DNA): TGTGCCAGCTCACCTGGACAGACGCGAGAGACCCAGTACTTC.

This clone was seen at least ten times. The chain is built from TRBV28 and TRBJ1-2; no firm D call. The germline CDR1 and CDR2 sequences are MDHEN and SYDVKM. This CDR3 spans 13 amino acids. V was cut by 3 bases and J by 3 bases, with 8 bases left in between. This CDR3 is CASSFYTDYGYTF. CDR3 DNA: TGTGCCAGCAGTTTCTATACCGACTATGGCTACACCTTC.

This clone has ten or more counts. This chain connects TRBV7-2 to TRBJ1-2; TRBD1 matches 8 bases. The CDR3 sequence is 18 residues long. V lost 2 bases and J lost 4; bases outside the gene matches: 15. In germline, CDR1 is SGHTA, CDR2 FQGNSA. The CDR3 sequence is CASSLQAGRGRVGYGYTF. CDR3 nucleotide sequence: TGTGCCAGCAGCTTACAGGCGGGCAGGGGGCGCGTCGGCTATGGCTACACCTTC.

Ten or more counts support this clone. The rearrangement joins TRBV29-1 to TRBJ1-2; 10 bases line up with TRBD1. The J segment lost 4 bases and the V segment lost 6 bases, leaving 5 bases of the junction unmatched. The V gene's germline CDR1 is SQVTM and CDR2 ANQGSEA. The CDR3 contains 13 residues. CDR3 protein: CSVGGQGVYGYTF. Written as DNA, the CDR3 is TGCAGCGTGGGAGGACAGGGGGTCTATGGCTACACCTTC.

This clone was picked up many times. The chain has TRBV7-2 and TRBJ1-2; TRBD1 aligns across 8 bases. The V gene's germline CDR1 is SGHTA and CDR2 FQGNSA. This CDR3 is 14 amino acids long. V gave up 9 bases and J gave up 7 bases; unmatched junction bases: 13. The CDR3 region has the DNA TGTGCCAGTCCGAGGGCAGGGGGCTTCTCTGGCTACACCTTC. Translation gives CASPRAGGFSGYTF.

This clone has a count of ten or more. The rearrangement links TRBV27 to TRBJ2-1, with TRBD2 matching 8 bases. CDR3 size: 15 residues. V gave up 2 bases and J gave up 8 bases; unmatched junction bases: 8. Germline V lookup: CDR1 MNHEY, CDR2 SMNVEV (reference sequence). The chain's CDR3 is CASSLQAGEHHEQFF. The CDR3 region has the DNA TGTGCCAGCAGTTTACAAGCGGGGGAGCACCATGAGCAGTTCTTC.

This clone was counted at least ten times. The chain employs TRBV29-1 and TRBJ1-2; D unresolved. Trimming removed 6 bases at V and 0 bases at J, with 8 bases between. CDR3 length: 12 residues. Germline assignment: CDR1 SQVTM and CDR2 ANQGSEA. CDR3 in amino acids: CSVASTNYGYTF. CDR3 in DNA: TGCAGCGTCGCTAGTACTAACTATGGCTACACCTTC.

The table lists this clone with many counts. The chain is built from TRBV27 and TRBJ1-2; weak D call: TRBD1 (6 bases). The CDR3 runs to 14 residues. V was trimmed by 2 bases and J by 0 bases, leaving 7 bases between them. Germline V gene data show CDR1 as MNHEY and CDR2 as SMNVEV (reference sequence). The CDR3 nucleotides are TGTGCCAGCAGTTTACAGGGGCCTAACTATGGCTACACCTTC. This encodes CASSLQGPNYGYTF.

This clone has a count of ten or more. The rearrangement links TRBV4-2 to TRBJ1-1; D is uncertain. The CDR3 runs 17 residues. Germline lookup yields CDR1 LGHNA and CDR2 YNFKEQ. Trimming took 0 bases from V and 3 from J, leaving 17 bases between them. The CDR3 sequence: CASSQDPLDGVDTEAFF. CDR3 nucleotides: TGTGCCAGCAGCCAAGATCCTTTGGACGGGGTAGACACTGAAGCTTTCTTT.

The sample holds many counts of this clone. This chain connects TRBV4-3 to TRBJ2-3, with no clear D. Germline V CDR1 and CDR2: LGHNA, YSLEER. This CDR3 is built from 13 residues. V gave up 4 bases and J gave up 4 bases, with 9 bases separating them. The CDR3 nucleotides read TGCGCCAGCAGCCCAGGTCTGTCAGATACGCAGTATTTT. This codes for CASSPGLSDTQYF.

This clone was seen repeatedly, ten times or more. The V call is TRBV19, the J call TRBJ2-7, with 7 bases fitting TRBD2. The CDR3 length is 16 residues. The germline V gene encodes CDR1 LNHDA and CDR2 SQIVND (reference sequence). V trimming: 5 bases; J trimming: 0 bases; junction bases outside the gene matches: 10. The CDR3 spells CASSAGPRGSSYEQYF. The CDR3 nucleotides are TGTGCCAGTAGTGCTGGACCGCGGGGGAGCTCCTACGAGCAGTACTTC.

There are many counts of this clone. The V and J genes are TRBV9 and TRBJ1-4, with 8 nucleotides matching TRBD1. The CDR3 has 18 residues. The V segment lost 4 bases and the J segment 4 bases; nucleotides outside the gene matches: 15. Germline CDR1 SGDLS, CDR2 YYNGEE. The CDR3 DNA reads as TGTGCCAGCAGCCTCGGACAGGGAGCCGGTATGGGTAATGAAAAACTGTTTTTT. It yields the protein CASSLGQGAGMGNEKLFF.

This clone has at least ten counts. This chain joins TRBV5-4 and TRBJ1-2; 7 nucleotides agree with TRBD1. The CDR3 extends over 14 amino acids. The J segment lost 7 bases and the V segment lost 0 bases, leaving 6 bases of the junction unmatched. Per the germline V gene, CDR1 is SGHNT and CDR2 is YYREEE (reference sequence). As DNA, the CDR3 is TGTGCCAGCAGCTTGGAAGGGGGCCCGGTTGGCTACACCTTC. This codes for CASSLEGGPVGYTF.

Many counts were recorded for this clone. CDR3 amino acids: CSVEAGQSTNYGYTF. CDR3 in DNA: TGCAGCGTTGAAGCGGGACAGTCCACAAACTATGGCTACACCTTC. V gene TRBV29-1 combines with J gene TRBJ1-2; 7 bases are shared with TRBD1. Germline assignment: CDR1 SQVTM and CDR2 ANQGSEA. With V trimmed by 1 base and J by 2 bases, 7 bases remained unmatched. This CDR3 contains 15 residues. Drawing the rest from reference TRBV29-1 and TRBJ1-2, the complete variable domain is SAVISQKPSRDICQRGTSLTIQCQVDSQVTMMFWYRQQPGQSLTLIATANQGSEATYESGFVIDKFPISRPNLTFSTLTVSNMSPEDSSIYLCSVEAGQSTNYGYTFGSGTRLTVV.

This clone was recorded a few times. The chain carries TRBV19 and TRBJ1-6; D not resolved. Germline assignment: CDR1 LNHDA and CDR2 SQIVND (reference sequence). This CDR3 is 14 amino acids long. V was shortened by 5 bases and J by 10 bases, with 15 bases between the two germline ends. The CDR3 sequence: CASSLEARSSPLHF. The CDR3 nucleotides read TGTGCCAGTAGTCTTGAGGCGCGTTCCTCACCCCTCCACTTT.

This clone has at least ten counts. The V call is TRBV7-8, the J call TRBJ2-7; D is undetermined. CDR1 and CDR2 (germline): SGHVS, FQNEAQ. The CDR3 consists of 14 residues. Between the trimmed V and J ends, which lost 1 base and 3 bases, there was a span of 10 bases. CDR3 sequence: CASSLGPRIYEQYF. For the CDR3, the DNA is TGTGCCAGCAGCTTAGGGCCTAGAATCTACGAGCAGTACTTC.

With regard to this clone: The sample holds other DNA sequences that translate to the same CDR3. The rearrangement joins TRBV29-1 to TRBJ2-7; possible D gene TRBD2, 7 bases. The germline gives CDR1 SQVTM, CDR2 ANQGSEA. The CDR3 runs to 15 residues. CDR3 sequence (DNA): TGCAGGGTGGGGGGCGGGGGAGGGCGATCCTACGAGCAGTACTTC. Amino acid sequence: CRVGGGGGRSYEQYF.

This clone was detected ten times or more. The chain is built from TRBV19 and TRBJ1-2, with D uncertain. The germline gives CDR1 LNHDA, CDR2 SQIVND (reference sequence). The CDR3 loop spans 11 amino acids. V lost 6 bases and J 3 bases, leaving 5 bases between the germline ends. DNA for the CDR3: TGTGCCAGTAGGCGGGACTATGGCTACACCTTC. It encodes CASRRDYGYTF.

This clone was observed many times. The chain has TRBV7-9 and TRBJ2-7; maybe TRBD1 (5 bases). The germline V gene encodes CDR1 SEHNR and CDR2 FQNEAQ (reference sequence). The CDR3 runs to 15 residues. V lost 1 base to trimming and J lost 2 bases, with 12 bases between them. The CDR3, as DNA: TGTGCCAGCAGCTTAGAGGGGCAGGGCGCCTACGAGCAGTACTTC. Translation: CASSLEGQGAYEQYF.

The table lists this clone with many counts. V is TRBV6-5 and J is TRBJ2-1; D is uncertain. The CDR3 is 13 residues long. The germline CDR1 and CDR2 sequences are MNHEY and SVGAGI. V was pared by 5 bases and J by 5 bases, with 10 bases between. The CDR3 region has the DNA TGTGCCAGCAGTAGAGTAAGAGACAATGAGCAGTTCTTC. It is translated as CASSRVRDNEQFF.

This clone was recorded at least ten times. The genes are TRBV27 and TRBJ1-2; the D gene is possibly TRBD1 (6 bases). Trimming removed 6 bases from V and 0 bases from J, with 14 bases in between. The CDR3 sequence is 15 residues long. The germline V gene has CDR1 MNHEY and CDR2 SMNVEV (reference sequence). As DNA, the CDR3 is TGTGCCAGCAGCCAGAGGACAGAGGCTAACTATGGCTACACCTTC. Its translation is CASSQRTEANYGYTF.